The present TCR beta chain was sequenced within a study of shared T cell receptors in the human thymus. Trimming at V came to 1 base and at J to 7 bases, leaving 4 bases not matched to a gene. Germline values: CDR1 SGHDN, CDR2 FVKESK. The CDR3 spans 16 residues. The method was immunoSEQ multiplex PCR; TCRdb's version includes in-frame clones alone and lacks a portion of them. The sample has roughly 560,000 clones, more than 75% seen once. The same sample was also studied in work on human thymus T cells. In that study: Those donating were healthy Finnish infants in corrective surgery for congenital heart defects. Corrective cardiac surgery supplied the resected thymus tissue. Thymic as well as blood repertoires seemed to favor certain V and J genes unevenly. Thymic TCR repertoires of unrelated people reportedly overlapped highly.

Input material: thymocytes. This TCR was sampled from a boy younger than two with a congenital heart defect. The chain employs TRBV14 and TRBJ2-1, with 13 positions matching TRBD2. The CDR3 sequence is CASSQGTSGRRNEQFF. The DNA of the CDR3 is TGTGCCAGCAGCCAAGGGACTAGCGGGAGAAGGAATGAGCAGTTCTTC.